The subject of this entry is one T cell receptor beta chain. The source of the sample is a study of shared clonotypes between healthy human individuals. Amplification in unsorted PBMC replicate PCRs started from around 0.3 ug DNA, which equals 30,000 to 35,000 T cell genomes. Per the original data handling: With immunoSEQ giving junction-only sequences and no quality scores, filtering differed. The data were produced by immunoSEQ multiplex PCR, yet TCRdb's version contains in-frame clones alone and is incomplete. D and trimming come from the DNA, and the V and J calls and clone size come from that table. Counted here are about 480,000 clones, 79% occurring once; the ten biggest clones make up 10% to 15%. V was pared by 3 bases and J by 0 bases, with 21 bases between. This CDR3 is 19 amino acids long. Germline assignment: CDR1 KGHSH and CDR2 LQKENI.

The rearrangement joins TRBV18 to TRBJ2-1, with D maybe TRBD2 (7 bases). Source material: PBMCs. This sequence originates from a woman between 40 and 55 years old in good health. Some clones in this sample may be carry-over from other donors' samples. The CDR3 is CASSPGIGGGGRSYNEQFF. The CDR3 nucleotides are TGTGCCAGCTCACCGGGAATTGGGGGCGGGGGCCGCTCCTACAATGAGCAGTTCTTC.